These 26 T cell receptor beta chains were sequenced from one sample in a study of blood T cell repertoires in COVID-19 (dated by TCRdb to between 2020 and 2021). The library was made by the immunoSEQ multiplex PCR assay. TCRdb took this table from immuneACCESS and kept in-frame rearrangements with V and J called. Such tables lack part of the clones; where checked against another copy, unresolved V genes explain under half of the gap, and the rest is unexplained. The sample yields 150,000 or so clones; around 86% were counted once. Clones ranked in the top ten supply about 6% of the sample. Sequenced: peripheral blood. These receptor sequences come from a man older than 75 with acute or convalescent COVID-19.

This clone has only a few counts. The rearrangement links TRBV5-6 to TRBJ2-2; the D is unclear. The germline gives CDR1 SGHDT, CDR2 YYEEEE. The CDR3 covers 12 residues. V was trimmed by 1 base and J by 5 bases, leaving 3 bases between them. The CDR3 loop is CASSLSTGELFF. CDR3 DNA sequence: TGTGCCAGCAGCTTGTCAACCGGGGAGCTGTTTTTT.

This CDR3 reads CASSLAGGPPEQFF. The CDR3 bases are TGTGCCAGCAGCTTAGCGGGAGGGCCTCCCGAGCAGTTCTTC. The chain couples TRBV13 to TRBJ2-1, with 8 nucleotides matching TRBD2. The V segment lost 1 base and the J segment 10 bases; nucleotides outside the gene matches: 6. Germline assignment: CDR1 PRHDT and CDR2 FYEKMQ (reference sequence). The CDR3 runs 14 residues.

The chain recombines TRBV20-1 with TRBJ2-5, with TRBD2 identical over 7 bases. CDR1 and CDR2 (germline): DFQATT, SNEGSKA (reference sequence). This CDR3 has 11 amino acids. V was clipped by 6 bases and J by 10 bases; unmatched bases: 8. CDR3 sequence reads: CSATWPGGQYF. In DNA, the CDR3 is TGCAGTGCCACATGGCCGGGGGGCCAGTACTTC.

This chain joins TRBV3-1 (or the pseudogene TRBV3-2) and TRBJ2-5, with D tentatively TRBD2 (6 bases). V was pared by 4 bases and J by 4 bases, with 16 bases between. CDR1 and CDR2 (germline): LGHDT, YNNKEL (reference sequence). This CDR3 spans 15 amino acids. CDR3 DNA sequence: TGTGCCAGCAGCCGCGGGACCCTCAGACGAGAGACCCAGTACTTC. It is translated as CASSRGTLRRETQYF.

The CDR3 loop is CASSLVGGSSYNEQFF. Written as DNA, the CDR3 is TGCGCCAGCAGCTTGGTTGGCGGGAGCTCCTACAATGAGCAGTTCTTC. The V and J genes are TRBV5-1 and TRBJ2-1; TRBD2 agrees at 7 bases. This CDR3 contains 16 residues. Germline loops: CDR1 SGHRS, CDR2 YFSETQ. Losses at the gene ends were 0 bases for V and 0 bases for J; bases not matched to a gene: 3.

The rearrangement links TRBV28 to TRBJ1-6; TRBD1 aligns across 10 bases. Germline assignment: CDR1 MDHEN and CDR2 SYDVKM. The J segment lost 14 bases and the V segment lost 6 bases, leaving 16 bases of the junction unmatched. CDR3 size: 16 residues. The CDR3 region is CASSPTGTGAPVSLHF. As DNA, the CDR3 is TGTGCCAGCAGCCCGACCGGGACAGGGGCTCCAGTATCCCTCCACTTT.

The J gene is TRBJ2-7, the V gene TRBV7-4, with TRBD2 as a possible D gene (6 bases). Germline V gene sequence: CDR1 SGHVT, CDR2 SQSDAQ. CDR3 length: 12 amino acids. Trimming left V 3 bases short and J 6 bases short, with 9 bases between. The CDR3 DNA is TGTGCCAGCAGCTTGTGGAGGGGCGAGCAGTACTTC. It translates to CASSLWRGEQYF. The full variable domain, its missing parts supplied by reference TRBV7-4 and TRBJ2-7, is GAGVSQSPRYKVAKRGRDVALRCDSISGHVTLYWYRQTLGQGSEVLTYSQSDAQRDKSGRPSGRFSAERPERSVSTLKIQRTEQGDSAVYLCASSLWRGEQYFGPGTRLTVT.

This sequence joins TRBV15 and TRBJ2-2, with 8 bases that match TRBD1. Germline assignment: CDR1 LNHNV and CDR2 YYDKDF (reference sequence). V shed 5 bases and J 3 bases; nucleotides not matched to a gene: 5. The CDR3 consists of 15 residues. The CDR3, as DNA: TGTGCCACCAGCCAGGACAGGGTGGACACCGGGGAGCTGTTTTTT. Encoded protein: CATSQDRVDTGELFF.

This clone was observed a single time. The chain uses TRBV29-1 and TRBJ2-1, with 14 bases matching TRBD2. V lost 6 bases, J lost 6 bases, and 7 bases stayed unmatched. The CDR3 runs 15 residues. Germline CDR1 SQVTM, CDR2 ANQGSEA. The CDR3 coding sequence is TGCAGCGTCAGGACTAGCGGGAGGCTTACCAATGAGCAGTTCTTC. Amino acids: CSVRTSGRLTNEQFF.

The chain combines TRBV7-6 with TRBJ2-1, with 9 nucleotides matching TRBD2. Per germline, CDR1 SGHVS and CDR2 FNYEAQ. Germline trimming cut 4 bases from V and 4 bases from J; bases unmatched to any gene: 5. CDR3 length: 15 amino acids. Here the CDR3 reads CASSYSGGPYNEQFF. CDR3 DNA sequence: TGTGCCAGCAGCTATAGCGGGGGACCATACAATGAGCAGTTCTTC.

The rearrangement uses TRBV18 and TRBJ1-1, with 8 positions matching TRBD1. This CDR3 is built from 15 residues. Germline values: CDR1 KGHSH, CDR2 LQKENI. Trimming at V came to 3 bases and at J to 8 bases, leaving 11 bases not matched to a gene. The CDR3 is CASSPGQETSNEAFF. The CDR3 region has the DNA TGTGCCAGCTCACCGGGACAGGAAACATCAAACGAAGCTTTCTTT.

The rearrangement uses TRBV11-2 and TRBJ2-7, with TRBD1 as a possible D gene (5 bases). The germline gives CDR1 SGHAT, CDR2 FQNNGV. The CDR3 loop spans 15 amino acids. V was trimmed by 5 bases and J by 2 bases, leaving 16 bases between them. For the CDR3, the DNA is TGTGCCAGCAGCCTGAGGTCCAGGGTAGCCTACGAGCAGTACTTC. This gives the protein CASSLRSRVAYEQYF.

The chain uses TRBV6-6 and TRBJ2-4; 7 bases are shared with TRBD1. V shed 8 bases, J shed 7 bases, and the junction held 8 bases outside the gene matches. CDR1 is MNHNY, CDR2 SVGAGI, per germline (reference sequence). The CDR3 length is 13 residues. The CDR3 nucleotides are TGTGCCAGCGGACGGACAGGTGTCAACATTCAGTACTTC. Translated: CASGRTGVNIQYF.

The rearrangement uses TRBV7-2 and TRBJ2-5; the match to TRBD2 covers 7 bases. CDR3 size: 17 residues. CDR1 is SGHTA and CDR2 is FQGNSA in the germline V gene. The ends lost 2 bases at V and 5 bases at J; junction bases unmatched: 14. CDR3 sequence: CASSLSASAGRGETQYF. In nucleotides, the CDR3 is TGTGCCAGCAGCTTATCCGCTAGCGCGGGGAGGGGTGAGACCCAGTACTTC.

This clone showed up just a few times. The chain is built from TRBV6-2 or TRBV6-3 and TRBJ2-6; D possibly corresponds to TRBD1 (7 bases). The CDR3 runs 17 residues. Per germline, CDR1 MNHEY and CDR2 SVGEGT. Trimming removed 6 bases at V and 1 base at J, with 16 bases between. CDR3 in amino acids: CASSRRGVSSGANVLTF. CDR3 DNA: TGTGCCAGCAGCCGCAGGGGGGTTTCATCTGGGGCCAACGTCCTGACTTTC.

V usage is TRBV27 and J usage is TRBJ1-6; D call uncertain. Germline assignment: CDR1 MNHEY and CDR2 SMNVEV (reference sequence). V lost 3 bases to trimming and J lost 8 bases, with 14 bases between them. The CDR3 covers 15 residues. In nucleotides, the CDR3 is TGTGCCAGCAGTTTGGTTGGCATGGGCGATTCACCCCTCCACTTT. Protein sequence: CASSLVGMGDSPLHF.

The chain is built from TRBV19 and TRBJ1-1, with a weak D call TRBD1 (6 bases). V was clipped by 0 bases and J by 0 bases, with 8 bases between them. Germline values: CDR1 LNHDA, CDR2 SQIVND (reference sequence). This CDR3 contains 15 residues. CDR3 sequence: CASSIDGTMNTEAFF. CDR3 nucleotide sequence: TGTGCCAGTAGTATAGATGGGACAATGAACACTGAAGCTTTCTTT.

The genes are TRBV19 and TRBJ2-7; 7 nucleotides match TRBD1. The germline gives CDR1 LNHDA, CDR2 SQIVND (reference sequence). The trim removed 5 bases at V and 3 bases at J, leaving 7 bases unmatched. This CDR3 comprises 14 residues. The CDR3 DNA sequence: TGTGCCAGTAGTCTCAGGACAGGAATCTACGAGCAGTACTTC. Protein: CASSLRTGIYEQYF.

V is TRBV11-2 and J is TRBJ2-7; 10 bases are a match to TRBD2. J lost 2 bases, V lost 7 bases, and 11 bases had no gene match. CDR1 is SGHAT, CDR2 FQNNGV, per germline. The length of the CDR3 is 16 residues. The CDR3 is CASIKSGTSATYEQYF. CDR3 coding DNA: TGTGCCAGCATCAAATCCGGGACTAGCGCGACCTACGAGCAGTACTTC.

As concerns this clone: At the DNA level, this CDR3 is encoded by other sequences in the same sample as well. The chain joins TRBV19 to TRBJ1-6; 8 bases are a match to TRBD1. The CDR3 consists of 15 residues. With 5 bases clipped from V and 9 bases from J, the junction kept 9 bases outside the gene matches. Looked up from germline, CDR1 is LNHDA and CDR2 is SQIVND (reference sequence). The CDR3 protein is CASSRQTGDGSPLHF. As DNA, the CDR3 is TGTGCCAGTAGTCGACAGACAGGGGACGGTTCACCCCTCCACTTT.

This clone was recorded once. The rearrangement uses TRBV18 and TRBJ1-2; D might be TRBD1 (5 bases). V shed 3 bases and J shed 0 bases, with 11 bases lying between them. The CDR3 runs 15 residues. CDR1 is KGHSH and CDR2 is LQKENI in the germline V gene. The chain's CDR3 is CASSPLKGTNYGYTF. The DNA for the CDR3 is TGTGCCAGCTCACCCCTTAAGGGGACTAACTATGGCTACACCTTC.

The J gene is TRBJ2-1, the V gene TRBV5-1, with TRBD2 matching over 10 bases. With 4 bases clipped from V and 8 bases from J, the junction kept 9 bases outside the gene matches. This CDR3 comprises 15 residues. Germline V lookup: CDR1 SGHRS, CDR2 YFSETQ. CDR3 nucleotide sequence: TGCGCCAGCAGCCCGAGCGGGAGGGCCCGGGATGAGCAGTTCTTC. This gives the protein CASSPSGRARDEQFF.

On this clone itself: Other nucleotide sequences from this sample produce the same CDR3. J is TRBJ1-4 and V is TRBV9; the match to TRBD1 covers 9 bases. From germline, CDR1 is SGDLS and CDR2 YYNGEE. The CDR3 totals 16 residues. Germline trimming cut 4 bases from V and 8 bases from J; bases unmatched to any gene: 12. The CDR3 loop reads CASSFRPGQGVEKLFF. CDR3 nucleotides: TGTGCCAGCAGCTTCCGTCCGGGACAGGGTGTCGAAAAACTGTTTTTT.

V gene TRBV28 combines with J gene TRBJ1-2; 10 bases fit TRBD1. The CDR3 is 15 amino acids. V dropped 2 bases and J dropped 3; count of bases not matched to a gene: 3. Germline CDR1 MDHEN, CDR2 SYDVKM. CDR3 DNA sequence: TGTGCCAGCAGTTTAGACAGGGGGCGCTACTATGGCTACACCTTC. It codes for CASSLDRGRYYGYTF.

This rearrangement joins TRBV19 to TRBJ2-2; TRBD1 matches at 7 bases. The junction had 6 bases not matched to a gene; V was cut back by 4 bases and J by 7 bases. CDR1 is LNHDA and CDR2 is SQIVND in the germline V gene (reference sequence). The CDR3 is 14 amino acids. Here the CDR3 reads CASSTTGAGGELFF. CDR3 DNA: TGTGCCAGTAGTACTACAGGGGCGGGCGGGGAGCTGTTTTTT.

In DNA, the CDR3 is TGTGCCTGGAGTGTATCAGGAAGCAGAACCGGGGAGCTGTTTTTT. It encodes CAWSVSGSRTGELFF. The chain combines TRBV30 with TRBJ2-2; no clear D. Trimming shortened V by 0 bases and J by 5 bases, and 13 bases separated the two germline ends. The germline CDR1 and CDR2 sequences are GTSNPN and SVGIG (reference sequence). The CDR3 sequence is 15 residues long. The full variable domain, rest sourced from reference TRBV30 and TRBJ2-2, is SQTIHQWPATLVQPVGSPLSLECTVEGTSNPNLYWYRQAAGRGLQLLFYSVGIGQISSEVPQNLSASRPQDRQFILSSKKLLLSDSGFYLCAWSVSGSRTGELFFGEGSRLTVL.